This T cell receptor (beta chain) derives from a study of early stage breast cancer tumors. Looking at the study overall: Under 10 ER+/PR+/HER2- tumors were invasive ductal; four were invasive lobular. Average read coverage per sample was 7.5 to 10-fold.

Some clones are missing from TCRdb's copy, which holds only in-frame ones; the method was immunoSEQ multiplex PCR. The sample contains 20,000 to 25,000 clones, roughly three quarters of which appear only once. A note on this clone: Its antigen is not known.

Study-wide results and limits: Commonly generated sequences made up most enriched TCRB sequences shared between patients. Compared with adjacent normal breast, tumors showed about 2.5-fold denser, more clonal T cells.

Germline CDR1 reads KGHSH; CDR2 reads LQKENI. V lost 3 bases and J lost 7, with 17 bases in between. The CDR3 is 15 amino acids. The chain carries TRBV18 and TRBJ2-3; D might be TRBD2 (6 bases). Sequencing input: blood. This TCR derives from a person in their sixties with breast cancer. The chain's CDR3 is CASSPSSSGHYTQYF. The CDR3 nucleotides read TGTGCCAGCTCACCGAGTTCAAGCGGGCATTATACGCAGTATTTT.